This entry is about one T cell receptor (beta chain). The data are from a study of T cell responses to AZD1222 COVID-19 vaccine. This table comes from immunoSEQ multiplex PCR, and its TCRdb copy is limited to in-frame clones, with some not included. The top ten hold about 8.4% of the sample, which has 75,000 to 100,000 clones, around 87% seen once. Germline V gene data show CDR1 as SGHTA and CDR2 as FQGNSA. Losses at the gene ends were 8 bases for V and 4 bases for J; bases not matched to a gene: 6. The CDR3 loop spans 14 amino acids. This clonotype was obtained from an adult in good health. The starting material was peripheral blood, obtained on day 0 of AZD1222 vaccination. V is TRBV7-2 and J is TRBJ2-5, with 11 bases that match TRBD2. This chain's CDR3 is CASGSSGRRETQYF. The CDR3 region has the DNA TGTGCCAGCGGATCTAGCGGGAGGAGAGAGACCCAGTACTTC.